This T cell receptor (beta chain) was captured by sequencing in a study of long-term antiretroviral therapy in people with HIV. Study-level points and caveats: The study collected no data on ART adherence, viral resistance or therapy changes. Pre-ART-expanded clones dominated the repertoire at all time points.

Remarks on this clone: No antigen is known for it.

The V gene lost 6 bases and the J gene lost 5 bases, with 12 bases spanning the gap. CDR1 is MNHEY and CDR2 is SMNVEV in the germline V gene (reference sequence). CDR3 length equals 13 residues. Running of the v3.0 immunoSEQ assay took place at survey level. Repertoires were generated with immunoSEQ multiplex PCR, while TCRdb's copy carries only in-frame clones and drops some. The data show 20,000 or so clones, more than 65% seen once. The chain combines TRBV27 with TRBJ2-3; TRBD1 might be the D (6 bases). The specimen comprised unsorted PBMCs, sampled 0.5 years before starting antiretroviral therapy. The source is a woman in her forties or fifties with HIV. CDR3 sequence: CASRDTGKDTQYF. CDR3 in DNA: TGTGCCAGCAGAGACACAGGGAAAGATACGCAGTATTTT.